This TCR beta chain emerged from a study of CD8+ T cells in alopecia areata. Whole-study context: Treatment of the treated patients consisted of oral tofacitinib, 5 to 10 mg twice daily.

Extracted RNA was reverse transcribed into cDNA, the sequencing template. Some clones are missing from TCRdb's copy, which holds only in-frame ones; the method was immunoSEQ multiplex PCR. The table lists under 200,000 clones, around 71% of them singletons. Regarding treatment: oral pan-JAK inhibitor, 5-10 mg twice daily. The study team obtained lesional scalp punch biopsies and peripheral blood from alopecia areata patients. CD4+ and CD8+ T cells were sorted from PBMCs. Trimming took off 3 bases at V and 10 bases at J, with 17 bases between the two ends. Germline CDR1 SGDLS, CDR2 YYNGEE. The CDR3 consists of 15 residues.

Sequences were derived from CD4+ T cells sorted from blood, sampled at week 4, from a patient treated with tofacitinib. The source is a human donor with alopecia areata. The chain is built from TRBV9 and TRBJ1-6; D might be TRBD1 (6 bases). Here the CDR3 reads CASSGDILRGSPLHF. For the CDR3, the DNA is TGTGCCAGCAGCGGAGACATCCTCAGGGGATCACCCCTCCACTTT.